This T cell receptor beta chain was identified during a study of response to subunit inactivated influenza vaccine. A single record per CDR3 protein comes from TCRdb applying MiXCR to the RT-PCR reads. This table holds under 850,000 distinct CDR3 sequences, under 20% found once. The CDR3 is made up of 14 amino acids. V was clipped by 2 bases and J by 7 bases, with 13 bases between them. CDR1 is SGHRS, CDR2 YFSETQ, per germline. Note on this clonotype: This may be a read error, as it is one base from a much larger clone. Because it lacks the conserved phenylalanine or tryptophan at the end, this CDR3 is likely a read error.

This sequence was found in a man over 45 who received an inactivated influenza vaccine. The specimen comprised PBMCs from blood, sampled 5 to 6 days after vaccination. V usage is TRBV5-1 and J usage is TRBJ2-1; the D call may be TRBD1 or TRBD2 (5 bases each). CDR3 coding DNA: TGCGCCAGCAGCTTCGGGACCACTTCTAATGAGCAGTTCTTA. Amino acid sequence: CASSFGTTSNEQFL.